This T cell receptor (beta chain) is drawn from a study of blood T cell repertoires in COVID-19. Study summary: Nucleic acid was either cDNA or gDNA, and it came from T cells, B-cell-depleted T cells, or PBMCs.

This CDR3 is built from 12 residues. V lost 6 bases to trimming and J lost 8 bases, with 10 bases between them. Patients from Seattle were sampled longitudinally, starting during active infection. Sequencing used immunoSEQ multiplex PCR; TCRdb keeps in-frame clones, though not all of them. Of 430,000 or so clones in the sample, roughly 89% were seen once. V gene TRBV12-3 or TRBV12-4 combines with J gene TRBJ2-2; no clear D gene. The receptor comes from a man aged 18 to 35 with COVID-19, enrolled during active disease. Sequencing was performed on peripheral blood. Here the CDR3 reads CASSPVWGELFF. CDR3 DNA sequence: TGTGCCAGCAGCCCGGTTTGGGGGGAGCTGTTTTTT.